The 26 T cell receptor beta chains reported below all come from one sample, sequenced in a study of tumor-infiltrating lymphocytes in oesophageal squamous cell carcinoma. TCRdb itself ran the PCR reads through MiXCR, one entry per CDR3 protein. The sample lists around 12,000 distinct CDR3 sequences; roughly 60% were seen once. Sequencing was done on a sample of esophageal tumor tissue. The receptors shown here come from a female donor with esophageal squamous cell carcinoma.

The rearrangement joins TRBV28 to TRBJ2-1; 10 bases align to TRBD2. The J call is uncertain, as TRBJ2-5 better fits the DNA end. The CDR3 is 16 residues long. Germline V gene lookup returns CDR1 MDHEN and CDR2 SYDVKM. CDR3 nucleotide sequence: TGTGCCAGCAGTTCCCCCGGGACTAGCGATTGGGAGACCCAGTACTTC. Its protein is CASSSPGTSDWETQYF.

In nucleotides, the CDR3 is TGTGCCAGCAGCCCAGGTTCTGCTGGGGCCAACGTCCTGACTTTC. Translation: CASSPGSAGANVLTF. This sequence joins TRBV28 and TRBJ2-6; unclear D gene. V lost 6 bases and J 2 bases, leaving 11 bases between the germline ends. CDR1 is MDHEN and CDR2 is SYDVKM in the germline V gene. The CDR3 extends over 15 amino acids.

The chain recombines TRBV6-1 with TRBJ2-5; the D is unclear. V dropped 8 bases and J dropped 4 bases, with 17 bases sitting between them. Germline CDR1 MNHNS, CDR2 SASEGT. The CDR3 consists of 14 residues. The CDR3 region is CASLLFGPGETQYF. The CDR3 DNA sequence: TGTGCCAGCCTCCTTTTCGGCCCTGGAGAGACCCAGTACTTC.

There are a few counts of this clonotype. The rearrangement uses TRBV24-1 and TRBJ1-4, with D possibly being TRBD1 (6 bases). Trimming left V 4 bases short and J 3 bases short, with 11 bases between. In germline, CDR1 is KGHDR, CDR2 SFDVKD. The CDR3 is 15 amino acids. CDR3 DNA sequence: TGTGCCACCAGTGACCCAGGGGCGGCTAATGAAAAACTGTTTTTT. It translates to CATSDPGAANEKLFF.

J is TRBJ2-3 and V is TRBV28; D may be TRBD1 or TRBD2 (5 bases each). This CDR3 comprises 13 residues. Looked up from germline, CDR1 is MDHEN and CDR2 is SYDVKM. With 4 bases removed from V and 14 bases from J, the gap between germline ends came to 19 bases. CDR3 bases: TGTGCCAGCAGTTCCCGGGGCACCGGGGAGCTGTATTTT. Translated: CASSSRGTGELYF.

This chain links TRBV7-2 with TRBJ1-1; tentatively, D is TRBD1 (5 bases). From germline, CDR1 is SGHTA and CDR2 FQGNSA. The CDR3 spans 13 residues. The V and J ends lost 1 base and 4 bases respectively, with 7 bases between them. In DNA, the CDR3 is TGTGCCAGCAGCTTAGGTCAGGGCACTGAAGCTTTCTTT. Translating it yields CASSLGQGTEAFF.

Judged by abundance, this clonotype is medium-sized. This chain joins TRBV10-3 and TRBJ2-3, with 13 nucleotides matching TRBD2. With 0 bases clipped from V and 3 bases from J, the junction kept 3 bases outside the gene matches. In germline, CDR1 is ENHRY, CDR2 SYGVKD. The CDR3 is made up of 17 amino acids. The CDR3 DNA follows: TGTGCCATCAGTGAGTCTCGACTAGCGGGAGGAACAGATACGCAGTATTTT. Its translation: CAISESRLAGGTDTQYF.

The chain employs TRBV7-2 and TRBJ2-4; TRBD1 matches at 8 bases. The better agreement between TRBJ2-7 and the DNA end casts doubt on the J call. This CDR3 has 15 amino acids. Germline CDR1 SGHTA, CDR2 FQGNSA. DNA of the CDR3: TGTGCCAGCAGCATACCGGGACAGGACTTTTACGAGCAGTACTTC. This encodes CASSIPGQDFYEQYF.

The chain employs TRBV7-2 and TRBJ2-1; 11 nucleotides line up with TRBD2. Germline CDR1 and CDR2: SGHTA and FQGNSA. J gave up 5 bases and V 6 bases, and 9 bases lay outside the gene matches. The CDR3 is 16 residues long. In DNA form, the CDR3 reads TGTGCCAGCAGGTTCTCTAGCGGGAGGCCGAACAATGAGCAGTTCTTC. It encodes CASRFSSGRPNNEQFF.

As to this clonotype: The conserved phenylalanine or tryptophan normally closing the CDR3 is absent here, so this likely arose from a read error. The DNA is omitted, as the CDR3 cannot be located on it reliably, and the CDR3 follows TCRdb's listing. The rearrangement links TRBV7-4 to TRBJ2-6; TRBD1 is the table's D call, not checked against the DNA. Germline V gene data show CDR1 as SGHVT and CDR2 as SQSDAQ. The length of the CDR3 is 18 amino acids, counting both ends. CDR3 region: CASSRLGQLTYNEQFFGA.

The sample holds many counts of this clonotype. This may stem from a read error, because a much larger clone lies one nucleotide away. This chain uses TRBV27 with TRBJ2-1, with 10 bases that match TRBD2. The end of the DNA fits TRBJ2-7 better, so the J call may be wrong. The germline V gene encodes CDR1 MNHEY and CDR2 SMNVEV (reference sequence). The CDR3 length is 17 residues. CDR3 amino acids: CASSSLAGVVGRNEQYF. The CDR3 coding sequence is TGTGCCAGCAGTTCCCTAGCGGGAGTGGTGGGTAGGAATGAGCAGTACTTC.

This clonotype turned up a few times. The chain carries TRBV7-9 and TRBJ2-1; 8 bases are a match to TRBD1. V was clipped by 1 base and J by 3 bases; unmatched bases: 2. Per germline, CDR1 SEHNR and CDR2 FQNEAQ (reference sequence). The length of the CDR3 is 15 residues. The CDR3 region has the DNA TGTGCCAGCAGCTTAGGGACAGGGATCTACAATGAGCAGTTCTTC. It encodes CASSLGTGIYNEQFF.

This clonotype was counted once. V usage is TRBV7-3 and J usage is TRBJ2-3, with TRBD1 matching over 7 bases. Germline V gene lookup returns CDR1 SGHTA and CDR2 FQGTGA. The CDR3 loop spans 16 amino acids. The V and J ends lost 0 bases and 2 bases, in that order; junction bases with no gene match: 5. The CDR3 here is CASSLTPGQTTDTQYF. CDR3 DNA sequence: TGTGCCAGCAGCTTAACACCGGGACAGACCACAGATACGCAGTATTTT.

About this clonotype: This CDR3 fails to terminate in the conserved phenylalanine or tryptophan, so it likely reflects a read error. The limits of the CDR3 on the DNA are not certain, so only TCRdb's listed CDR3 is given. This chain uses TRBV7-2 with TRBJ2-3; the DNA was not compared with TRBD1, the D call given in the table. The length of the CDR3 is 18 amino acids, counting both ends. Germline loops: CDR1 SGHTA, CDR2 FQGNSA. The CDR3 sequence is CASSRDGQSSYNEQFFGT.

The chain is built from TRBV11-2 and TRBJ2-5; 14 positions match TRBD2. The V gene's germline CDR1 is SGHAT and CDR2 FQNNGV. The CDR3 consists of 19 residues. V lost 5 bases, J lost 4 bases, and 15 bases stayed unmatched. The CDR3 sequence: CASSLKPGTSGGIGETQYF. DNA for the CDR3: TGTGCCAGCAGCCTAAAACCGGGGACTAGCGGGGGTATCGGAGAGACCCAGTACTTC.

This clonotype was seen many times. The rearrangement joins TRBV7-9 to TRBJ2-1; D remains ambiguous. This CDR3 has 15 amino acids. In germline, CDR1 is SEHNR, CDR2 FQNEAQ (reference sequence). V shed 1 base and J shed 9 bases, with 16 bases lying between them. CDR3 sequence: CASSLDRSVAAEQFF. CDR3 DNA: TGTGCCAGCAGCTTAGATAGGAGCGTAGCCGCTGAGCAGTTCTTC.

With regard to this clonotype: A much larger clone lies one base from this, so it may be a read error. The CDR3 is CASSERYEQFF. CDR3 sequence (DNA): TGTGCCAGCAGCGAACGGTACGAGCAGTTCTTC. The V call is TRBV28, the J call TRBJ2-1; D remains ambiguous. Looked up from germline, CDR1 is MDHEN and CDR2 is SYDVKM. This CDR3 has 11 amino acids. Trimming removed 6 bases at V and 10 bases at J, with 10 bases between.

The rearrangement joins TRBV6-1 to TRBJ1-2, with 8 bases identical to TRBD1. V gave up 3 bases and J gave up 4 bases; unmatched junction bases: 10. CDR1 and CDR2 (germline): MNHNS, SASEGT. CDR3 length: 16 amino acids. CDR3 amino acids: CASSDPQGARSYGYTF. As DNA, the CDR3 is TGTGCCAGCAGTGATCCCCAGGGGGCGCGTAGCTATGGCTACACCTTC.

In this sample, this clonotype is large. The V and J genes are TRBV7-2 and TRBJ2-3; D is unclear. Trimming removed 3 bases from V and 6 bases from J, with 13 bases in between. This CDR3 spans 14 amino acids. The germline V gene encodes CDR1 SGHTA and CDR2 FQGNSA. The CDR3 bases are TGTGCCAGCAGCTTCCGTCCGAACCACGATACGCAGTATTTT. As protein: CASSFRPNHDTQYF. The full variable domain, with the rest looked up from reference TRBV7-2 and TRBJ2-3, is GAGVSQSPSNKVTEKGKDVELRCDPISGHTALYWYRQSLGQGLEFLIYFQGNSAPDKSGLPSDRFSAERTGGSVSTLTIQRTQQEDSAVYLCASSFRPNHDTQYFGPGTRLTVL.

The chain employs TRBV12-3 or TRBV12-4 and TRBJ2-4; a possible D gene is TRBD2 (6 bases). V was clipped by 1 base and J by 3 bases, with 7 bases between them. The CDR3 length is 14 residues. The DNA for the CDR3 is TGTGCCAGCAGTTTAGGGGGAGGCAAAAACATTCAGTACTTC. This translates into CASSLGGGKNIQYF.

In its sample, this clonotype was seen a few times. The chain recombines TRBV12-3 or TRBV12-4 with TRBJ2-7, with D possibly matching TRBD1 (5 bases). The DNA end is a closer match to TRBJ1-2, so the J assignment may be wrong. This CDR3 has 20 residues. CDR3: CASSLALRGWGFISSYGYTF. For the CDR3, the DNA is TGTGCCAGCAGTTTAGCGCTGCGAGGGTGGGGGTTCATCTCTAGCTATGGCTACACCTTC.

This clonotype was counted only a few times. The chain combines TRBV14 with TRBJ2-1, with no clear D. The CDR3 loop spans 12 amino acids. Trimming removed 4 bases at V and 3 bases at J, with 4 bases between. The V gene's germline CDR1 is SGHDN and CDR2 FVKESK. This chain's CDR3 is CASSPYYNEQFF. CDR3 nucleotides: TGTGCCAGCAGCCCGTACTACAATGAGCAGTTCTTC.

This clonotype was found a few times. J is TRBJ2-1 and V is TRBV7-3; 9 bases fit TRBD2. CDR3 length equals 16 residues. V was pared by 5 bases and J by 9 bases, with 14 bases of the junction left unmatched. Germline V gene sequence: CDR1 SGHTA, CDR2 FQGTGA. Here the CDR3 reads CASSLPPTSGGVEQFF. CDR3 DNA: TGTGCCAGCAGCCTACCACCGACTAGCGGCGGGGTTGAGCAGTTCTTC.

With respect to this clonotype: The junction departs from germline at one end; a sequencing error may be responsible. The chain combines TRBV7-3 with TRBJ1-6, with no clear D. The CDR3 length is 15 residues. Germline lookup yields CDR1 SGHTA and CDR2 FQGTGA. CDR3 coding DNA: TGTGCCACCGGACCTTTGAGCTCCTATAATTCACCCCTCCACTTC. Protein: CATGPLSSYNSPLHF.

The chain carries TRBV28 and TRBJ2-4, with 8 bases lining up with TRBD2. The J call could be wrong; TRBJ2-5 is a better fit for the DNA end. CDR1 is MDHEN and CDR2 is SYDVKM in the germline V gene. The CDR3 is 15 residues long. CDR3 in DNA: TGTGCCAGCAGTTTAGGCGGGGGGAGTGGAGAGACCCAGTACTTC. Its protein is CASSLGGGSGETQYF.

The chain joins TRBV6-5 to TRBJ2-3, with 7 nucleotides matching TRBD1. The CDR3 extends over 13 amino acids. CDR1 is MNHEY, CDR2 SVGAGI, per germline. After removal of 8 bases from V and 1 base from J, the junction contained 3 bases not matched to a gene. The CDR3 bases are TGTGCCAGCCGGGACAGAGGCACAGATACGCAGTATTTT. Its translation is CASRDRGTDTQYF.